This note documents a single T cell receptor beta chain sequence. Antigen unknown. Each sample had two DNA replicates, 0.5 to 0.65 ug blood or around 1.5 ug tissue. The table came from immunoSEQ multiplex PCR; TCRdb's copy has only in-frame clones and leaves some out. The profile shows 25,000 to 35,000 clones, roughly four fifths of them singletons. Germline V gene lookup returns CDR1 SNHLY and CDR2 FYNNEI. This CDR3 contains 15 residues. V lost 6 bases, J lost 4 bases, and 10 bases stayed unmatched. The data originate from a study of early stage breast cancer tumors. Findings and limits, study-wide: Unsorted bulk genomic DNA sequencing lacked pairing and functional marker data. Most shared enriched TCRB sequences were commonly generated ones.

Sequencing was carried out using blood. The chain employs TRBV2 and TRBJ1-1, with 8 nucleotides matching TRBD1. This sequence originates from a person aged 35-50 years with breast cancer. Here the CDR3 DNA reads TGTGCCAGCAGCTACGGACAGGGTATAATCACTGAAGCTTTCTTT. It translates to CASSYGQGIITEAFF.